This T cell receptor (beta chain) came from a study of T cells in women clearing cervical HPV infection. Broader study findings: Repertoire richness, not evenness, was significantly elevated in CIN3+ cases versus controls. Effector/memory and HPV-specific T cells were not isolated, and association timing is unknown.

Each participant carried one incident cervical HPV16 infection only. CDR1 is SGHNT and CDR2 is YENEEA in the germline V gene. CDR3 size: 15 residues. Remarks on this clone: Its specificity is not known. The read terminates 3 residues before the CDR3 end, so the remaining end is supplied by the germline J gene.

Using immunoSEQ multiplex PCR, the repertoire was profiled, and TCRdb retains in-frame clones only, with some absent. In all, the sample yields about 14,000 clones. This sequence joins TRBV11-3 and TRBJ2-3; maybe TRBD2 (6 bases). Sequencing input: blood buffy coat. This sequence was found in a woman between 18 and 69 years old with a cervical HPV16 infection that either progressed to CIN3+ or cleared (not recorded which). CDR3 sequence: CASSLVSLALETQYF. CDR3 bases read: TGTGCCAGCAGCTTAGTAAGTCTAGCGTTGGAGACG.